This T cell receptor (beta chain) stems from a study of T cells in Graves' hyperthyroidism and ophthalmopathy. Study in general: Initial diagnosis, before any treatment, was when peripheral blood was collected.

The PBMCs were taken from roughly 9.3 ml of fresh peripheral blood. RNA transcripts yielded amplified TCR beta CDR3 regions. Carried out on the TCR CDR3, a first-round RT-PCR used the HTBI primer set. MiXCR, run by TCRdb on the multiplex PCR reads, gives a single entry per CDR3 protein. The table records about half a million distinct CDR3 sequences, roughly a quarter of them present only once. Whole-study findings and limits: A model built on 13 V-J features separated ophthalmopathy from stable hyperthyroidism.

This clonotype has at least ten counts. Its antigen is not identified. This CDR3 has 13 residues. V was trimmed by 3 bases and J by 7 bases, leaving 12 bases between them. Germline CDR1 reads MNHEY; CDR2 reads SMNVEV (reference sequence). The chain combines TRBV27 with TRBJ1-2; the D gene is possibly TRBD1 (5 bases). This clonotype was obtained from a woman between 25 and 40 years old with Graves' ophthalmopathy. Sequences were obtained from blood. The DNA of the CDR3 is TGTGCCAGCAGTTTCTTCGGGGGGGTTGGCTACACCTTC. Translated, it gives CASSFFGGVGYTF.